This TCR beta chain was documented in a study of T cell responses to AZD1222 COVID-19 vaccine. Profiled with immunoSEQ multiplex PCR; TCRdb holds only in-frame clones, not every one. Of about 160,000 clones in the sample, about nine tenths are singletons; the top ten hold 1.5% to 2%. With 0 bases removed from V and 0 bases from J, the gap between germline ends came to 23 bases. The CDR3 contains 20 residues. CDR1 and CDR2 from the germline V gene are MNHEY and SVGEGT. The chain employs TRBV6-2 or TRBV6-3 and TRBJ1-1, with D perhaps TRBD1 (6 bases). The sequence came from an adult in good health. The sample was peripheral blood, taken on day 0 of AZD1222 vaccination. The CDR3 spells CASSYSKSRDTLRLNTEAFF. The DNA for the CDR3 is TGTGCCAGCAGTTACTCGAAGAGTCGGGACACCCTGAGGCTGAACACTGAAGCTTTCTTT.